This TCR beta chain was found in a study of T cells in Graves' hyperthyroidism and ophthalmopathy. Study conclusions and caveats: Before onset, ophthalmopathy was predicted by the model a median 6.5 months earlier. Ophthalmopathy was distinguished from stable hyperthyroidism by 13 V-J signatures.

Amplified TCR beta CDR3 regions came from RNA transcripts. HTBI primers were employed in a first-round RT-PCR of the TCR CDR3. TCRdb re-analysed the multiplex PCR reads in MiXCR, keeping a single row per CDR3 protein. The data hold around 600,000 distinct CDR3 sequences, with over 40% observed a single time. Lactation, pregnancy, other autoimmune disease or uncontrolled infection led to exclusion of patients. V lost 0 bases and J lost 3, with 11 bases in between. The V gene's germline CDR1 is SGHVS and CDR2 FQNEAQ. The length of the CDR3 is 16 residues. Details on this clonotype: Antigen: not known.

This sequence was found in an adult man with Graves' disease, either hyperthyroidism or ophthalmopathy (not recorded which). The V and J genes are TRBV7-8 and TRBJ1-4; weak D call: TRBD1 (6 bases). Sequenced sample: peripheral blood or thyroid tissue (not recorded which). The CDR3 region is CASSLAGAAANEKLFF. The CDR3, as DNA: TGTGCCAGCAGCTTAGCGGGGGCTGCGGCTAATGAAAAACTGTTTTTT.